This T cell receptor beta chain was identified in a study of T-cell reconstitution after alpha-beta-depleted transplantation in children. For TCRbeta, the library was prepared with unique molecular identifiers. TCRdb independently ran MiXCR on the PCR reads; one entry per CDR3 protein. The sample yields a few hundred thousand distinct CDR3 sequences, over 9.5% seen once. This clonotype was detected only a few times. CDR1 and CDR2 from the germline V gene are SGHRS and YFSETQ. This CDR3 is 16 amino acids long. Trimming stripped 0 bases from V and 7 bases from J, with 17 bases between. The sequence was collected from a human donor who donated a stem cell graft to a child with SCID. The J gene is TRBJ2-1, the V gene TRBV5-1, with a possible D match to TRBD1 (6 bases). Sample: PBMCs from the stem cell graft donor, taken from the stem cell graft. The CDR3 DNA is TGCGCCAGCAGCTTGGGGTTGTCGGACAGTGGGAATGAGCAGTTCTTC. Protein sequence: CASSLGLSDSGNEQFF.